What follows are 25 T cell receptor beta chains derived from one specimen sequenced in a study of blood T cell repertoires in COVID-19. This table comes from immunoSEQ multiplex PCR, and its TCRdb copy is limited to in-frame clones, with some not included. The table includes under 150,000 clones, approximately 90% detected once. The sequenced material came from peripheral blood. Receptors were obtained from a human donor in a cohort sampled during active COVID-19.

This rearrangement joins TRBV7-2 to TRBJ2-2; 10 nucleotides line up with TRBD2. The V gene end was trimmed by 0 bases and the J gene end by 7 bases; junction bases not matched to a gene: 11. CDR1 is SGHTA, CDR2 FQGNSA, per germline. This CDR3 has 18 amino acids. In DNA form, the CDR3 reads TGTGCCAGCAGCTTAGCGCTGATAGCGGGGGGCCGAGGCGGGGAGCTGTTTTTT. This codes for CASSLALIAGGRGGELFF.

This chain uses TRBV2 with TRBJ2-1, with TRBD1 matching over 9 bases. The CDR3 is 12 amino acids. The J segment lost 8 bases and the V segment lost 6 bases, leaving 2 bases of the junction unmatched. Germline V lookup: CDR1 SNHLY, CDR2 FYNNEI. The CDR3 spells CASRDRGDEQFF. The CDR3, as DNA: TGTGCCAGCAGGGACAGGGGTGATGAGCAGTTCTTC. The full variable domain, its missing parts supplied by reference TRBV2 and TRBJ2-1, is EPEVTQTPSHQVTQMGQEVILRCVPISNHLYFYWYRQILGQKVEFLVSFYNNEISEKSEIFDDQFSVERPDGSNFTLKIRSTKLEDSAMYFCASRDRGDEQFFGPGTRLTVL.

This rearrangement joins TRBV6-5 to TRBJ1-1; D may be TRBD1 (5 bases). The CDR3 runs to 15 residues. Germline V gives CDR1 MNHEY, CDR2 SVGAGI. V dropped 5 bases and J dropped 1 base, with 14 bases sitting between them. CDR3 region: CASSPRDSRNTEAFF. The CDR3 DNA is TGTGCCAGCAGTCCCCGGGACTCCCGGAACACTGAAGCTTTCTTT.

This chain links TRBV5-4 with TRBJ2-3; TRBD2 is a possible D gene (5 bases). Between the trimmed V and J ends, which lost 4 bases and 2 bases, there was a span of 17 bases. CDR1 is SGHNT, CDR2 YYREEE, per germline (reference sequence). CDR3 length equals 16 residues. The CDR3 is CASSPVAGLPTDTQYF. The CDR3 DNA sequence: TGTGCCAGCAGCCCGGTGGCGGGCCTGCCCACAGATACGCAGTATTTT.

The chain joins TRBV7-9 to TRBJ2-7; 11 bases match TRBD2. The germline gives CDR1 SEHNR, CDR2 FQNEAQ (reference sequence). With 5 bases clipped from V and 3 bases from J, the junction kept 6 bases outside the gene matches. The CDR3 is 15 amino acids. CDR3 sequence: CASSRPSGGFYEQYF. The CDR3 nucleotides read TGTGCCAGCAGCCGCCCTAGCGGGGGGTTCTACGAGCAGTACTTC. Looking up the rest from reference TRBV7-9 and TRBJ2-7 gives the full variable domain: DTGVSQNPRHKITKRGQNVTFRCDPISEHNRLYWYRQTLGQGPEFLTYFQNEAQLEKSRLLSDRFSAERPKGSFSTLEIQRTEQGDSAMYLCASSRPSGGFYEQYFGPGTRLTVT.

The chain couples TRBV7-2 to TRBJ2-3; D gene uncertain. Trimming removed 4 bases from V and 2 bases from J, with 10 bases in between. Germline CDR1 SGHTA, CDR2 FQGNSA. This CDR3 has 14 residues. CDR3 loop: CASSSYPDTDTQYF. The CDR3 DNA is TGTGCCAGCAGCTCGTATCCAGACACAGATACGCAGTATTTT.

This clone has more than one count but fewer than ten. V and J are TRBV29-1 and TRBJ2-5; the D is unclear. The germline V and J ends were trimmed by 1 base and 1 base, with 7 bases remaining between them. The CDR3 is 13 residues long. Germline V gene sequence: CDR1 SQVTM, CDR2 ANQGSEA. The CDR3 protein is CSVEGGPQETQYF. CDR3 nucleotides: TGCAGCGTTGAAGGAGGTCCCCAAGAGACCCAGTACTTC.

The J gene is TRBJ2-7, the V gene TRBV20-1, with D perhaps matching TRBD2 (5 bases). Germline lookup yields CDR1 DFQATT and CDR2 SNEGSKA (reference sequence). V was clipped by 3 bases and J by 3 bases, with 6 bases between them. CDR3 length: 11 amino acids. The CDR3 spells CSARDFYEQYF. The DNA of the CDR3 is TGCAGTGCTAGGGACTTCTACGAGCAGTACTTC.

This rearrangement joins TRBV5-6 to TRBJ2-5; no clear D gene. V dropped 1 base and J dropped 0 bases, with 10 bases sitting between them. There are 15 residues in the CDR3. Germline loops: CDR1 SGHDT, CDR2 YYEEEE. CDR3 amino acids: CASSLRLHNQETQYF. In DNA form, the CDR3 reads TGTGCCAGCAGCTTGAGATTACACAACCAAGAGACCCAGTACTTC. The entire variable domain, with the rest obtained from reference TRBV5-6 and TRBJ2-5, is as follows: DAGVTQSPTHLIKTRGQQVTLRCSPKSGHDTVSWYQQALGQGPQFIFQYYEEEERQRGNFPDRFSGHQFPNYSSELNVNALLLGDSALYLCASSLRLHNQETQYFGPGTRLLVL.

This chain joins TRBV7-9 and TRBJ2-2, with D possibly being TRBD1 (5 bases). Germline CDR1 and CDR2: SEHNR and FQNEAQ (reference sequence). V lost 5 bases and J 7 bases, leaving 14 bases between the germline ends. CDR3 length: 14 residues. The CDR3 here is CASSPQGIGGELFF. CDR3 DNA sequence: TGTGCCAGCAGCCCCCAGGGAATTGGCGGGGAGCTGTTTTTT.

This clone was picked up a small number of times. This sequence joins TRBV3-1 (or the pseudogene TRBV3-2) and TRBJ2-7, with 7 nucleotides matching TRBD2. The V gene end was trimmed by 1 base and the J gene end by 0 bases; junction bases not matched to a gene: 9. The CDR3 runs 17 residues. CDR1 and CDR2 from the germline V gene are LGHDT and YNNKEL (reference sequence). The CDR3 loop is CASSQVNSGPSSYEQYF. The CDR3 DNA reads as TGTGCCAGCAGCCAAGTAAATAGCGGGCCCAGCTCCTACGAGCAGTACTTC.

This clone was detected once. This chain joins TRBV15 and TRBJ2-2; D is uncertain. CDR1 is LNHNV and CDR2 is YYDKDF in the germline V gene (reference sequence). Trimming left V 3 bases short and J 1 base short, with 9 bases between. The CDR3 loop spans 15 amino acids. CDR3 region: CATSSSNLNTGELFF. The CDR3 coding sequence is TGTGCCACCAGCAGCTCGAACTTGAACACCGGGGAGCTGTTTTTT.

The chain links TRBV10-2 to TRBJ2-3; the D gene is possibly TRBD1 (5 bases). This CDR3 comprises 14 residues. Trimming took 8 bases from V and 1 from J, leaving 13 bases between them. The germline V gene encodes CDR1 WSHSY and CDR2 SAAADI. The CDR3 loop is CASSQGVGTDTQYF. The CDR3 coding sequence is TGCGCCAGCTCCCAAGGGGTCGGCACAGATACGCAGTATTTT.

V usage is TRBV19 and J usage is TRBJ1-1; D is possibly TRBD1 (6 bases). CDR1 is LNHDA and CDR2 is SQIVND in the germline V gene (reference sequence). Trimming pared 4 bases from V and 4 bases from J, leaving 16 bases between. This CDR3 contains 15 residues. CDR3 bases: TGTGCCAGTAGTACCCGGGGGGGCACTGGCACTGAAGCTTTCTTT. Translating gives CASSTRGGTGTEAFF.

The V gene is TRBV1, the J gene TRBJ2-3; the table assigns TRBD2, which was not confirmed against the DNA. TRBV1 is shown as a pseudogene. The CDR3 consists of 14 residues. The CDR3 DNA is TGCACCACCCGACTAGCGGGAGTCACAGATACGCAGTATTTT. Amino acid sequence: CTTRLAGVTDTQYF.

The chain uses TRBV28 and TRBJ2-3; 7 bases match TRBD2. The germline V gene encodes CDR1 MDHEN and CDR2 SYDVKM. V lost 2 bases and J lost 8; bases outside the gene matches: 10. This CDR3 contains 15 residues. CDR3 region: CASSLGGGGRGTQYF. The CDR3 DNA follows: TGTGCCAGCAGTTTAGGTGGCGGGGGACGGGGTACGCAGTATTTT.

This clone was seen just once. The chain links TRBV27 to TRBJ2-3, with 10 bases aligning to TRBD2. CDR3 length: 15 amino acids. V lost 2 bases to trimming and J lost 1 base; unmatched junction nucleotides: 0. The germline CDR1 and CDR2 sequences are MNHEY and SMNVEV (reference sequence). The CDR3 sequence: CASSLLAGGTDTQYF. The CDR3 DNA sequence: TGTGCCAGCAGTTTACTAGCGGGGGGCACAGATACGCAGTATTTT.

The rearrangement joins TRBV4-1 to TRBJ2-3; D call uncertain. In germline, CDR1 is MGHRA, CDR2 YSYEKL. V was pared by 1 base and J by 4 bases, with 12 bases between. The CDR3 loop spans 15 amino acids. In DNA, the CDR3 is TGCGCCAGCAGCCAAGCCCCCGACTTATCAGATACGCAGTATTTT. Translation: CASSQAPDLSDTQYF.

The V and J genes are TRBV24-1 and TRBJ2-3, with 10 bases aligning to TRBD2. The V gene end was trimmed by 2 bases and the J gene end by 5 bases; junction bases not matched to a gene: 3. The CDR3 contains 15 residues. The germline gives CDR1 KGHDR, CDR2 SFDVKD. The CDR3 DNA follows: TGTGCCACCAGTGATTCTAGCGGGGGCTTAGATACGCAGTATTTT. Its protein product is CATSDSSGGLDTQYF.

The CDR3 DNA follows: TGTGCCAGCAGCGCTGGACAGGGGATGAACACTGAAGCTTTCTTT. Encoded protein: CASSAGQGMNTEAFF. The V call is TRBV5-4, the J call TRBJ1-1; 9 nucleotides align to TRBD1. V shed 4 bases and J 0 bases; nucleotides not matched to a gene: 4. The CDR3 totals 15 residues. Per the germline V gene, CDR1 is SGHNT and CDR2 is YYREEE (reference sequence).

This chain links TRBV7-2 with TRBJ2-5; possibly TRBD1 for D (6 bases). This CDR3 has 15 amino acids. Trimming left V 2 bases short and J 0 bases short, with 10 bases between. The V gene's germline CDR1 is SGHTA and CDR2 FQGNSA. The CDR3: CASSLRGQNQETQYF. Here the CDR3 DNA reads TGTGCCAGCAGCTTAAGGGGACAAAACCAAGAGACCCAGTACTTC.

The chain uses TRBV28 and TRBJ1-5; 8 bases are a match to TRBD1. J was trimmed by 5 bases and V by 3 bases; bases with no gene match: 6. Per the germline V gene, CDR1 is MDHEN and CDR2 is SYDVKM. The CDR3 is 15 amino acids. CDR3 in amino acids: CASSFGFRGHQPQHF. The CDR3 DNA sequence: TGTGCCAGCAGTTTCGGATTCAGGGGGCATCAGCCCCAGCATTTT.

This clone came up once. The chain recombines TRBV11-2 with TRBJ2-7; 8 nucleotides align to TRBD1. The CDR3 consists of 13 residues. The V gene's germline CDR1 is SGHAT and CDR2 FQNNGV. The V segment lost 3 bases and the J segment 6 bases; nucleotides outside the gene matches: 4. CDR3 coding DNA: TGTGCCAGCAGCTTTCCACAGGGGGGCGAGCAGTACTTC. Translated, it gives CASSFPQGGEQYF.

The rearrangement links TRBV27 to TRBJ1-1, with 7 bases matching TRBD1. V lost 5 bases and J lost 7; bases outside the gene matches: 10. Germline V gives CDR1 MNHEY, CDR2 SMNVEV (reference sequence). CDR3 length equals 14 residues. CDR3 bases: TGTGCCAGCAGTCCGAGCCGGGACAGCTTTGAAGCTTTCTTT. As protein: CASSPSRDSFEAFF.

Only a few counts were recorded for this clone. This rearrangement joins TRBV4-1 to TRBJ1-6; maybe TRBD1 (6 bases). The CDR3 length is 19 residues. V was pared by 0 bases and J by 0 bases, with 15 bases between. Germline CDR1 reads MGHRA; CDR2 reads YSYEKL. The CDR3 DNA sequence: TGCGCCAGCAGCCAAGATCTGGCCAGGGGAAGCTCCTATAATTCACCCCTCCACTTT. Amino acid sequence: CASSQDLARGSSYNSPLHF.